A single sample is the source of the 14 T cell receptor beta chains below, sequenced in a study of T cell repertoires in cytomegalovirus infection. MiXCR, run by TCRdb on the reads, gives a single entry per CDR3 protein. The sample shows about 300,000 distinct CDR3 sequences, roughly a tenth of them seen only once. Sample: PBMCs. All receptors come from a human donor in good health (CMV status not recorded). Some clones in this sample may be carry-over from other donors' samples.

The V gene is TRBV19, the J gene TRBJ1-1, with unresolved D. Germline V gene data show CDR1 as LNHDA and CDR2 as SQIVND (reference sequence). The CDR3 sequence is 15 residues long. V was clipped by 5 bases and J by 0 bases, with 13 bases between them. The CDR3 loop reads CASSREEIMNTEAFF. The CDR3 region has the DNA TGTGCCAGTAGTCGAGAGGAGATAATGAACACTGAAGCTTTCTTT.

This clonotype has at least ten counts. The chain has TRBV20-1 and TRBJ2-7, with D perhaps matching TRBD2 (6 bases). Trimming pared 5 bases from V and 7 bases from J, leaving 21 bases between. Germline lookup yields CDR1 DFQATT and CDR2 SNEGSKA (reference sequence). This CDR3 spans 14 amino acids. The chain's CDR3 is CSASPGTDYVEQYF. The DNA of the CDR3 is TGCAGTGCTTCCCCCGGGACGGACTACGTAGAGCAGTACTTC.

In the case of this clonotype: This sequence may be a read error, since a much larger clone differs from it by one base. This chain's CDR3 is CASSQDATSNTGELFF. CDR3 DNA: TGCGCCAGCAGCCAGGACGCGACTTCTAACACCGGGGAGCTGTTTTTT. The chain joins TRBV5-1 to TRBJ2-2; D unresolved. V gave up 4 bases and J gave up 2 bases, with 15 bases separating them. Looked up from germline, CDR1 is SGHRS and CDR2 is YFSETQ. The CDR3 is made up of 16 amino acids.

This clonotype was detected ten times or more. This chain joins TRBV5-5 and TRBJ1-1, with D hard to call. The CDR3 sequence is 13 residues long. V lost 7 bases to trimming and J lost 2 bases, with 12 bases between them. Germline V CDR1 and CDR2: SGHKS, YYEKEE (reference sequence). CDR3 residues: CASSLGINTEAFF. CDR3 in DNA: TGTGCCAGCTCCCTTGGCATAAACACTGAAGCTTTCTTT.

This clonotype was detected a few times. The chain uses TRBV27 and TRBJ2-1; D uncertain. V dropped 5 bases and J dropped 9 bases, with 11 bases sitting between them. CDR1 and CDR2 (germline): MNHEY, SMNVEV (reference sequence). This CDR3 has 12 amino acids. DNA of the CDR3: TGTGCCAGCAGTCCGCCAAGGGCTGAGCAGTTCTTC. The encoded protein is CASSPPRAEQFF.

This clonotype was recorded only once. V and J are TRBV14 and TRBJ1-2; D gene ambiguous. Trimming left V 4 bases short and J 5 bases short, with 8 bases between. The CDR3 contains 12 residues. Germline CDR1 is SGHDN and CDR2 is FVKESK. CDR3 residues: CASSRRSYGYTF. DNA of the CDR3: TGTGCCAGCAGCCGGCGGTCTTATGGCTACACCTTC.

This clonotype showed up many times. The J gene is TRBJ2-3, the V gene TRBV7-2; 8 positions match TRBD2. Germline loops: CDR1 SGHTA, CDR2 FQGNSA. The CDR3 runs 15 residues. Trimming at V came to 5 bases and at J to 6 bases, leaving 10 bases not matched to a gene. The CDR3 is CASSEFRTSRDTQYF. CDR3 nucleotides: TGTGCCAGCAGCGAGTTCCGGACTAGCAGGGATACGCAGTATTTT.

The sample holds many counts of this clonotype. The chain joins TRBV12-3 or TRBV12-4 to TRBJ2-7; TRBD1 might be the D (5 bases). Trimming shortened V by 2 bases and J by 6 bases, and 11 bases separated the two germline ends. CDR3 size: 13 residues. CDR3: CASSLMQGSEQYV. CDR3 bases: TGTGCCAGCAGTTTAATGCAGGGTTCCGAGCAGTACGTC.

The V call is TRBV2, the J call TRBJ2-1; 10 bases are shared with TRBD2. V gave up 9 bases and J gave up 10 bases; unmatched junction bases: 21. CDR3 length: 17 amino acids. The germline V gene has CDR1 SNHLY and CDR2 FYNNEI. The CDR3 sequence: CASPAPSLAGSIGEQFF. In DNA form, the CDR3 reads TGTGCCAGTCCTGCTCCTTCACTAGCGGGGTCCATCGGGGAGCAGTTCTTC.

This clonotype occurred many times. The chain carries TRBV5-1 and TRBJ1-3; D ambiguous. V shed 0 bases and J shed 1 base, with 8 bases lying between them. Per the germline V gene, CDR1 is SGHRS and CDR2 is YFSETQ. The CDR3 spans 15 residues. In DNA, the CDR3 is TGCGCCAGCAGCTTGGTTCCAGCTTCTGGAAACACCATATATTTT. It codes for CASSLVPASGNTIYF. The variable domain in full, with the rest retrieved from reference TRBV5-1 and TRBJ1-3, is KAGVTQTPRYLIKTRGQQVTLSCSPISGHRSVSWYQQTPGQGLQFLFEYFSETQRNKGNFPGRFSGRQFSNSRSEMNVSTLELGDSALYLCASSLVPASGNTIYFGEGSWLTVV.

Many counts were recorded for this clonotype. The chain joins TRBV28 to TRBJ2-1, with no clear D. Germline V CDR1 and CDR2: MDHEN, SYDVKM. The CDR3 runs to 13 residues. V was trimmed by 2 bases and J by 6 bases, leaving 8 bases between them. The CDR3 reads CASSLPGLNEQFF. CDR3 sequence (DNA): TGTGCCAGCAGTTTACCCGGGCTCAATGAGCAGTTCTTC.

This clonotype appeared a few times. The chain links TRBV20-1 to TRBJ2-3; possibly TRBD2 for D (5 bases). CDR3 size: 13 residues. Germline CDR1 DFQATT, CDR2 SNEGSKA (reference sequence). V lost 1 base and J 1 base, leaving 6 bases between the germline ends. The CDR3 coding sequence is TGCAGTGCTAGAGTTAGCGGCACAGATACGCAGTATTTT. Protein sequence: CSARVSGTDTQYF.

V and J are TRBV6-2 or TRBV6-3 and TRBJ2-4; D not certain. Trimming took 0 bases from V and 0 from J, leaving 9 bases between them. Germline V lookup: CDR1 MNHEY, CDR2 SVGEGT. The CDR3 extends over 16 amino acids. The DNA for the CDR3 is TGTGCCAGCAGTTACTCGACACCACTAGCCAAAAACATTCAGTACTTC. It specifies CASSYSTPLAKNIQYF.

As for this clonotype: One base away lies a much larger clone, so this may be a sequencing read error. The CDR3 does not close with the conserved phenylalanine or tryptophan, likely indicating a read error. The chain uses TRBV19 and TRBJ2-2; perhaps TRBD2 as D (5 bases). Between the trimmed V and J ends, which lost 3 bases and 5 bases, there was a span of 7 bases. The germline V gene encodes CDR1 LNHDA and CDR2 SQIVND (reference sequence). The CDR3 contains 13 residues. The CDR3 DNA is TGTGCCAGTAGTATCTCGGGGACCGGGGAGCTGTTTCTT. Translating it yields CASSISGTGELFL.